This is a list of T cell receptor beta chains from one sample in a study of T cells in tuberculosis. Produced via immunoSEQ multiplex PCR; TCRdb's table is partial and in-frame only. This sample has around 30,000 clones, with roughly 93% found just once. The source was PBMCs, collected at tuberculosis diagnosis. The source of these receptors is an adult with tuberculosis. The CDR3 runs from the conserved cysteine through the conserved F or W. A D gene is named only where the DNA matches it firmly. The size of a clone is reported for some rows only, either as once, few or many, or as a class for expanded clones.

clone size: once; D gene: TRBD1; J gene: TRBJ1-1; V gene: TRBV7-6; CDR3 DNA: TGTGCCAGCAGCTCGAACAGGGGCACTGAAGCTTTCTTT; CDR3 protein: CASSSNRGTEAFF
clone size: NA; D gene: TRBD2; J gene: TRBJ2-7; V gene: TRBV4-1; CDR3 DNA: TGCGCCAGCACCCCGACTAGCGGGAGGCCCCACGAGCAGTACTTC; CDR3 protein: CASTPTSGRPHEQYF
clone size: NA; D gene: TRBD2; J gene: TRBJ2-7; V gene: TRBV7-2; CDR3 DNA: TGTGCCAGCAGCTTTCCGGGACTAGCGGACTACGAGCAGTACTTC; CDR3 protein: CASSFPGLADYEQYF
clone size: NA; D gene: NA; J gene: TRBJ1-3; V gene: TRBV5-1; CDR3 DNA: TGCGCCAGCAGCCGTTCGGGGGGGCACGACGCTGGAAACACCATATATTTT; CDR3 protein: CASSRSGGHDAGNTIYF
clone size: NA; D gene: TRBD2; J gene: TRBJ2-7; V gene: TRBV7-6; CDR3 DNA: TGTGCCAGCAGCTTAGGGCGGGAGTACTACGAGCAGTACTTC; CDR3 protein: CASSLGREYYEQYF
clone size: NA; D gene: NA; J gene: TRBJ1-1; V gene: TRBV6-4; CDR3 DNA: TGTGCCAGCAGTGCCGCCGGGGATGGCGCTGAAGCTTTCTTT; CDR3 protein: CASSAAGDGAEAFF
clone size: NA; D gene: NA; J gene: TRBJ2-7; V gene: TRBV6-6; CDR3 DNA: TGTGCCAGCAGGAGGGACTGCAACTACGAGCAGTACTTC; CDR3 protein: CASRRDCNYEQYF
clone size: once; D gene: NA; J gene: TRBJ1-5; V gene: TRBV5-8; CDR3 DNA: TGTGCCAGCAGCTTAGGCAGGGGCCCGGGGCCCCAGCATTTT; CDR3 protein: CASSLGRGPGPQHF
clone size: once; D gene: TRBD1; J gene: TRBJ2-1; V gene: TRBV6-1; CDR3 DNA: TGTGCCAGCAGTGTTGTACTGACAGCCTCAGGGGGTGAGCAGTTCTTC; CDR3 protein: CASSVVLTASGGEQFF
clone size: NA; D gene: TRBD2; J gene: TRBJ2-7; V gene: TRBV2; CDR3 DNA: TGTGCCAGCACGCGACTAGCGGGAGCCTCCTACGAGCAGTACTTC; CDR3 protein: CASTRLAGASYEQYF
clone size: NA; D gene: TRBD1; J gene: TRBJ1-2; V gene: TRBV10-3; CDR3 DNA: TGTGCCATCAGCCGGGACAGGGATAACTATGGCTACACCTTC; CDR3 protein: CAISRDRDNYGYTF
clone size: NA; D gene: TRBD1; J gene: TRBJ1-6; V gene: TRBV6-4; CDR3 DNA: TGTGCCAGCAGAGAAGGGACAGTTACTTCACCCCTCCACTTT; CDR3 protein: CASREGTVTSPLHF
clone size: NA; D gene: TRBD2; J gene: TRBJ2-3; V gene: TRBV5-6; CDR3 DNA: TGTGCCAGCATCGGGGGGGCTACGCAGTATTTT; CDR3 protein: CASIGGATQYF
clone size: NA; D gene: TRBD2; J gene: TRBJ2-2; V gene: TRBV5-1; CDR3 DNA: TGCGCCAGCAGCGCCAATAGCGGGGGGACCGGGGAGCTGTTTTTT; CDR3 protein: CASSANSGGTGELFF
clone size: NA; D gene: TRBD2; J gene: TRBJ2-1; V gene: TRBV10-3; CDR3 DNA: TGTGCCATCAGTGAGTACCAGCGGGAGGCCCGTGGGAATGAGCAGTTCTTC; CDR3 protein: CAISEYQREARGNEQFF
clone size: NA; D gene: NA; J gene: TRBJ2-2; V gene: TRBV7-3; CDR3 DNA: TGTGCCAGCAGCTTAATGGGCGACGGGGAGCTGTTTTTT; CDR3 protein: CASSLMGDGELFF
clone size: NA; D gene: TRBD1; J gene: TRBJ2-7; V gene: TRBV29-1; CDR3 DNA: TGCAGCGTCCGACAGGGATCCTACGAGCAGTACTTC; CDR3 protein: CSVRQGSYEQYF
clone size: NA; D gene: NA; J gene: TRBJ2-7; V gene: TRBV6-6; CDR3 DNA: TGTGCCAGCAGGAGAGGACAGAACCCCTACGAGCAGTACTTC; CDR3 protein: CASRRGQNPYEQYF
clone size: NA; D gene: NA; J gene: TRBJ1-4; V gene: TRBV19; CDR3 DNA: TGTGCCAGTAGTTACGCCGGGGGAGCGGCTAATGAAAAACTGTTTTTT; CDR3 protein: CASSYAGGAANEKLFF
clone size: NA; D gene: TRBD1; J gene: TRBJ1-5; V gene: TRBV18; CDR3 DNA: TGTGCCAGCTCCGGGACAGGGACTCAGCCCCAGCATTTT; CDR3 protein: CASSGTGTQPQHF
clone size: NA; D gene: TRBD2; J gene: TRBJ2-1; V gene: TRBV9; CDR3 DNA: TGTGCCAGCAGCGTAGCGGGAGCGGGGGGGTCGGAGCAGTTCTTC; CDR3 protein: CASSVAGAGGSEQFF
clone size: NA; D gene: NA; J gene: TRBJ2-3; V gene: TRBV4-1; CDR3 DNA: TGCGCCAGCAGCCAACAGACAGGCGGGCGGGATACGCAGTATTTT; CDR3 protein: CASSQQTGGRDTQYF
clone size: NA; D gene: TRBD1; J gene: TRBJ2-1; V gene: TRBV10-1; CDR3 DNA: TGCGCCAGCAGTACGGGACAGGGGGCTTTTAATGAGCAGTTCTTC; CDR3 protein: CASSTGQGAFNEQFF
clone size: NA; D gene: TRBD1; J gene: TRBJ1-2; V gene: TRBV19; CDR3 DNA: TGTGCCAGTAGTATTTCGGACAGGGGAGGCTATGGCTACACCTTC; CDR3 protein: CASSISDRGGYGYTF
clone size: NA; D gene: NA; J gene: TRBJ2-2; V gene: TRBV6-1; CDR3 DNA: TGTGCCAGCAGTGAATCCGCAGGGAACACCGGGGAGCTGTTTTTT; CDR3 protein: CASSESAGNTGELFF
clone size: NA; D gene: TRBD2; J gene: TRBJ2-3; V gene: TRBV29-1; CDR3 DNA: TGCAGCGTTGCGGGGGGCGGGGGACTAGAGACTAGGACAGATACGCAGTATTTT; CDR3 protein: CSVAGGGGLETRTDTQYF
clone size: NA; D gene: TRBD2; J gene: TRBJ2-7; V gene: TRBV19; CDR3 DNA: TGTGCCAGTAGTATTAGGCGGGGGGACTACGAGCAGTACTTC; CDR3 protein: CASSIRRGDYEQYF
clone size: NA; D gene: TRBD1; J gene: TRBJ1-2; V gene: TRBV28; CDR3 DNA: TGTGCCAGCAGTTTGTCAGGGGGCGGCTACACCTTC; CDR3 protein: CASSLSGGGYTF
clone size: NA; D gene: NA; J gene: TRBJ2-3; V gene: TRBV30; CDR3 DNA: TGTGCCTGGAGTACCTATTCGGGTATCCAGTTCGGGGGCACAGATACGCAGTATTTT; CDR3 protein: CAWSTYSGIQFGGTDTQYF
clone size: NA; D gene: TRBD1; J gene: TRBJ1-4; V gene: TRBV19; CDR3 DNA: TGTGCCAGTAGAGGACAGGGGATTAATGAAAAACTGTTTTTT; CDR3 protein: CASRGQGINEKLFF
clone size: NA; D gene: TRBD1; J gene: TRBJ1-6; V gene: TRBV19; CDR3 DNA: TGTGCCAGTAGTGAACAGGGGGTTGAGAATAATTCACCCCTCCACTTT; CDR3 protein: CASSEQGVENNSPLHF
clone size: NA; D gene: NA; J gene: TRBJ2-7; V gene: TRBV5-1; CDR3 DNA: TGCGCCAGCAGCTTTTCCCTTTTGAGGGACGAGCAGTACTTC; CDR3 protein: CASSFSLLRDEQYF
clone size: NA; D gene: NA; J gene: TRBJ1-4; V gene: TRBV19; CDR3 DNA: TGTGCCAGTAGTATAGCGGATGAAAAACTGTTTTTT; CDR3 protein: CASSIADEKLFF
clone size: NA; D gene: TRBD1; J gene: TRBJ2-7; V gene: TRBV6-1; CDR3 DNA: TGTGCCAGCAGTGAAAAAGCCGGGACAGGGTCCTACGAGCAGTACTTC; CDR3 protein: CASSEKAGTGSYEQYF
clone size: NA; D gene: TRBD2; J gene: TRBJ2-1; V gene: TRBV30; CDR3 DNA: TGTGCCTGGTCTCTGACGGGACTAGCGGGAGACAATGAGCAGTTCTTC; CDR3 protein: CAWSLTGLAGDNEQFF
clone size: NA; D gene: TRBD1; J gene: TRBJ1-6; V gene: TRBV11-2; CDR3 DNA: TGTGCCAGCAGCTCCGAGACAGGGGGTAATTCACCCCTCCACTTT; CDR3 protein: CASSSETGGNSPLHF
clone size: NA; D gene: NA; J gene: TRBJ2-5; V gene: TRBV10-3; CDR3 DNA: TGTGCCATCAGTGAGAGGATGTCGGGTGAAGAGACCCAGTACTTC; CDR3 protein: CAISERMSGEETQYF
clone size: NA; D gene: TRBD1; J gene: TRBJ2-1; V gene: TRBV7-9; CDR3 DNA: TGTGCCAGCAGCCAGGGACAGGGGCCCTACAATGAGCAGTTCTTC; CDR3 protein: CASSQGQGPYNEQFF
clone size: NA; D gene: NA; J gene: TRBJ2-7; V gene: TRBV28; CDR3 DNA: TGTGCCAGCACCCCTGACAGGTTTCACGAGCAGTACTTC; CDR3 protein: CASTPDRFHEQYF
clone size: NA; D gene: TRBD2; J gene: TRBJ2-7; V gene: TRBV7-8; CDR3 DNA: TGTGCCAGCAGCACTAGGACTAGCGGCTCCTACGAGCAGTACTTC; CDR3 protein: CASSTRTSGSYEQYF
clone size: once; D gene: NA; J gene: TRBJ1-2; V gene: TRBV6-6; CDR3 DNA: TGTGCCAGCAGTTACGGGAGCTCTGGCTACACCTTC; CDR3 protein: CASSYGSSGYTF
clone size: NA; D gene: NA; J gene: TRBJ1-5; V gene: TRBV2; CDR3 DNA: TGTGCCAGCACCCCTGCAGGGCTGGAGCCCCAGCATTTT; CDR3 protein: CASTPAGLEPQHF
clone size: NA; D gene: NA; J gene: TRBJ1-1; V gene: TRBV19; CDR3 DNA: TGTGCCAGTAGTACCCCGGGACATAACACTGAAGCTTTCTTT; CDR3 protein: CASSTPGHNTEAFF
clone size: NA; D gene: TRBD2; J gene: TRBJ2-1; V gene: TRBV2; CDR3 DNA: TGTGCCAGCTCACTAGCGGGAGTTCTCTACAATGAGCAGTTCTTC; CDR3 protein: CASSLAGVLYNEQFF
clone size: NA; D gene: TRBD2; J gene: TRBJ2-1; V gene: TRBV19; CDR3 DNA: TGTGCCAGTAGCTGGGGGCTAGCGGGGTCCTACAATGAGCAGTTCTTC; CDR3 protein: CASSWGLAGSYNEQFF
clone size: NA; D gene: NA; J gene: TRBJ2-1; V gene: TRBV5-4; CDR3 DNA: TGTGCCAGCAGCTTAAAGCTAGACAATGAGCAGTTCTTC; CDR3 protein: CASSLKLDNEQFF
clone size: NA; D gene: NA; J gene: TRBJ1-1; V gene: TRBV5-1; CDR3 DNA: TGCGCCAGCAGCTTAGCGGGGCAGGACACTGAAGCTTTCTTT; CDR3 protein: CASSLAGQDTEAFF
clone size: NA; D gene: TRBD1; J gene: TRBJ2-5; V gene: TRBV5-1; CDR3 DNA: TGCGCCAGCAGCCAACAGGGGGTACGAGAAGAGACCCAGTACTTC; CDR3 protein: CASSQQGVREETQYF
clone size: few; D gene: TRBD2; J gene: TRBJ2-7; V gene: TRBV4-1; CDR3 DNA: TGCGCCAGCAGCCCCCTTGGCCTAGCGGGCAACTACGAGCAGTACTTC; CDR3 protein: CASSPLGLAGNYEQYF
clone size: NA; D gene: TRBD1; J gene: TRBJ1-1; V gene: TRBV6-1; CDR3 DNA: TGTGCCAGCACTCCATATGGGGGGACAGTTGAAGCTTTCTTT; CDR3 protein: CASTPYGGTVEAFF
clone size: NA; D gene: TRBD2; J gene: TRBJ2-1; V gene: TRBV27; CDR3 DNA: TGTGCCAGCAGTTTAGAGACTAGCGGGGTTATGCAGTTCTTC; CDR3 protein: CASSLETSGVMQFF
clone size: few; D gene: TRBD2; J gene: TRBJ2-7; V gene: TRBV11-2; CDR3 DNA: TGTGCCAGCAGCTCGATCCGACTAGCGGGCCCCTACGAGCAGTACTTC; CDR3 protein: CASSSIRLAGPYEQYF
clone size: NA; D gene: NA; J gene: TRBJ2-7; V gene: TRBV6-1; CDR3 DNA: TGTGCCAGCATCGAGCCTCAGCGGGTCTCCTACGAGCAGTACTTC; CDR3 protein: CASIEPQRVSYEQYF
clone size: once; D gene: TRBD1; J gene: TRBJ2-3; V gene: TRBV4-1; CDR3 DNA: TGCGCCAGCAGCCAAGTGGTTGGAGACAGGGGCACAGATACGCAGTATTTT; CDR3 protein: CASSQVVGDRGTDTQYF
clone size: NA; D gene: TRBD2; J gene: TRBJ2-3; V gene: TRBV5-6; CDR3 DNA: TGTGCCAGCAGCTTAGGCGGGAGTCTCACAGATACGCAGTATTTT; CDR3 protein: CASSLGGSLTDTQYF